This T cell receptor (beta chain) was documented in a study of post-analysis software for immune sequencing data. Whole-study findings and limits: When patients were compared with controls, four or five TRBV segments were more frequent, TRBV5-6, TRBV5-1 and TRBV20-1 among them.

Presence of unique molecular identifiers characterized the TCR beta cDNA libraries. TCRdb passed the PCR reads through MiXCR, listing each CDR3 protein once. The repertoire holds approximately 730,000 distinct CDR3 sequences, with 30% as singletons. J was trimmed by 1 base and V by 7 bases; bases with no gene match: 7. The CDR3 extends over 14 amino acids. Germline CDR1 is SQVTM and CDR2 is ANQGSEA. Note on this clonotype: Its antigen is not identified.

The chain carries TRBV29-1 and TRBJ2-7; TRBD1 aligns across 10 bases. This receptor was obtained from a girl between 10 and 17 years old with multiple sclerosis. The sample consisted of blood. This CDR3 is CSAIPGQGSYEQYF. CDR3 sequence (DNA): TGCAGCGCTATCCCGGGACAGGGGTCCTACGAGCAGTACTTC.